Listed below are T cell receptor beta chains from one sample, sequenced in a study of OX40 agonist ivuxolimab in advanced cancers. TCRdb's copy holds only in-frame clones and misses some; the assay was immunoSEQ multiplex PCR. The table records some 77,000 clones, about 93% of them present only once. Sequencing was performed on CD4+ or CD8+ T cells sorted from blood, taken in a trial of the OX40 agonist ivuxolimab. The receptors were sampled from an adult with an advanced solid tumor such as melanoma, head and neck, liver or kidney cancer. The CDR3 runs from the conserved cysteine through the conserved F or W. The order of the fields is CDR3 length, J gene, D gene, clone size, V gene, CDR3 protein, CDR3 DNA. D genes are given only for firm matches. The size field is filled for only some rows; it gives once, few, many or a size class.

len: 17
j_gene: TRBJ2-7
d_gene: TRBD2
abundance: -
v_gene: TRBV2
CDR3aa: CASTGLAGGPRAGEQYF
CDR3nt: TGTGCCAGCACGGGCTTAGCGGGAGGGCCAAGGGCAGGCGAGCAGTACTTC

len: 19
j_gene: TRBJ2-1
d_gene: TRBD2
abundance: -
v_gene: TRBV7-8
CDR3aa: CASSWGLAVNSLSYNEQFF
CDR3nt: TGTGCCAGCAGCTGGGGACTAGCGGTTAACTCCCTCTCCTACAATGAGCAGTTCTTC

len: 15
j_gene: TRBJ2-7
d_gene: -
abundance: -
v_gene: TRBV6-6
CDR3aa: CASSYSNTPSYEQYF
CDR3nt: TGTGCCAGCAGTTACTCGAACACTCCCTCCTACGAGCAGTACTTC

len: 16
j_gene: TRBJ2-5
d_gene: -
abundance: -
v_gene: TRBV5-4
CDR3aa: CASSSSGTTGAETQYF
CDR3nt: TGTGCCAGCAGCTCGTCCGGGACAACTGGGGCGGAGACCCAGTACTTC

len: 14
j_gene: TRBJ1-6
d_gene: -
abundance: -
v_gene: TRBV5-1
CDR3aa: CASSLGGRNSPLHF
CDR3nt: TGTGCCAGCAGCTTAGGAGGTAGGAATTCACCCCTCCACTTT

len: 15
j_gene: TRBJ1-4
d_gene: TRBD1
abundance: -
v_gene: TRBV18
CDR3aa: CASSHPGQADEKLFF
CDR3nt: TGTGCCAGCTCCCACCCGGGACAGGCGGATGAAAAACTGTTTTTT

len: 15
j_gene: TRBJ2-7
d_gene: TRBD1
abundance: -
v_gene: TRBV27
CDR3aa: CASSLSRGNIYEQYF
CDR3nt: TGTGCCAGCAGTTTATCCAGGGGGAATATCTACGAGCAGTACTTC

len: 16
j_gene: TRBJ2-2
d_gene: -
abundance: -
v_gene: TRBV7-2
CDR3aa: CASSRPVAANTGELFF
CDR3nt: TGTGCCAGCAGCCGCCCCGTGGCAGCGAACACCGGGGAGCTGTTTTTT

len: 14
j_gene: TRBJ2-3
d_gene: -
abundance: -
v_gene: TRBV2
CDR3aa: CASSTRLSTDTQYF
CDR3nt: TGTGCCAGCAGTACTAGGTTAAGCACAGATACACAGTATTTT

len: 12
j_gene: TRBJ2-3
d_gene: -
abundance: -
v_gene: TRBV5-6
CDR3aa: CASNRLTDTQYF
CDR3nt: TGTGCCAGCAATAGGCTAACAGATACGCAGTATTTT

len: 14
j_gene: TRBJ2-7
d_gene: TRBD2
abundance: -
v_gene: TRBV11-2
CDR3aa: CASSTGLAGHEQYF
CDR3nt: TGTGCCAGCAGCACCGGACTAGCGGGACACGAGCAGTACTTC

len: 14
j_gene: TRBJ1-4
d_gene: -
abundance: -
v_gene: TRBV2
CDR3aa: CASSEASQSEKLFF
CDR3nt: TGTGCCAGCAGTGAAGCGTCACAGAGTGAAAAACTGTTTTTT

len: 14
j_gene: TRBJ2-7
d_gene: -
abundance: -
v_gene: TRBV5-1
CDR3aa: CASSDDRSSDEQYF
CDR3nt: TGCGCCAGCAGCGATGACAGGTCCTCCGACGAGCAGTACTTC

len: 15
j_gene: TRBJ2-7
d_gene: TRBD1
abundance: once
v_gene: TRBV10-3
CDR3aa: CAISSAGDRALEQYF
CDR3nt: TGTGCCATCAGTTCGGCCGGGGACAGGGCCCTCGAGCAGTACTTC

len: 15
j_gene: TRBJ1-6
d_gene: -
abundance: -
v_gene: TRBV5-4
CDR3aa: CASSLEAVPNSPLHF
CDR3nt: TGTGCCAGCAGCCTGGAGGCGGTTCCTAATTCACCCCTCCACTTT

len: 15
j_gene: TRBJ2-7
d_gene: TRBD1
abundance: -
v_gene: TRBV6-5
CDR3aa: CASSGTGTGSFEQYF
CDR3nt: TGTGCCAGCAGCGGGACCGGGACAGGGTCATTCGAGCAGTACTTC

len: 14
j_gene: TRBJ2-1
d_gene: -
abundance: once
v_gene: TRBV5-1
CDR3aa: CASSSSAFLNEQFF
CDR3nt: TGCGCCAGCAGCTCAAGTGCCTTTCTGAATGAGCAGTTCTTC

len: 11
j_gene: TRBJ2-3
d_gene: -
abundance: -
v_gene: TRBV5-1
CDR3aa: CASSLTDTQYF
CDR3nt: TGCGCCAGCAGCTTAACAGATACGCAGTATTTT

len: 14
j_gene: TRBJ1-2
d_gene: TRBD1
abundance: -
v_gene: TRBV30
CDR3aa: CAWNSGTGKHGYTF
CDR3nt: TGTGCCTGGAATAGTGGGACAGGGAAGCATGGCTACACCTTC

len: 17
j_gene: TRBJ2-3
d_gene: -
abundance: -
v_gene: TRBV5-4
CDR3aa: CASSLAPGQLSTDTQYF
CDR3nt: TGTGCCAGCAGCTTGGCCCCCGGACAATTAAGCACAGATACGCAGTATTTT

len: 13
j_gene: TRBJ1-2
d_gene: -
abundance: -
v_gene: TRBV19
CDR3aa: CASSRDPQGSYTF
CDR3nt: TGTGCCAGTAGTAGGGACCCACAAGGGAGCTACACCTTC